Following are 17 T cell receptor beta chains from one sample sequenced in a study of shared clonotypes between healthy human individuals. The repertoire was sequenced with immunoSEQ multiplex PCR; TCRdb's copy has only in-frame clones and lacks some. The sample lists 550,000 to 600,000 clones; 95% to 98% were seen once. Naivety among CD8 cells was defined by CD45RO negativity and positive CCR7 selection, thereby excluding terminally differentiated effector memory CD45RA+ cells. The specimen was naive CD8+ T cells sorted from blood. The receptor source for this set is a man aged 25-40 years in good health.

V and J are TRBV9 and TRBJ1-5; 7 bases fit TRBD1. The V and J ends lost 4 bases and 6 bases, in that order; junction bases with no gene match: 10. Germline V CDR1 and CDR2: SGDLS, YYNGEE. The CDR3 runs to 15 residues. CDR3 sequence (DNA): TGTGCCAGCAGCCCCAGGGGGGAGTCGGGTCAGCCCCAGCATTTT. The encoded protein is CASSPRGESGQPQHF.

The chain has TRBV9 and TRBJ2-1, with a tentative D call TRBD2 (6 bases). Per germline, CDR1 SGDLS and CDR2 YYNGEE. This CDR3 is 18 amino acids long. Trimming removed 7 bases from V and 7 bases from J, with 30 bases in between. The CDR3 spells CASGSPTRDFTGLNEQFF. For the CDR3, the DNA is TGTGCCAGCGGGTCGCCAACCCGGGACTTCACGGGTTTGAATGAGCAGTTCTTC. The full variable domain, in which reference TRBV9 and TRBJ2-1 provide the parts outside the CDR3, is DSGVTQTPKHLITATGQRVTLRCSPRSGDLSVYWYQQSLDQGLQFLIQYYNGEERAKGNILERFSAQQFPDLHSELNLSSLELGDSALYFCASGSPTRDFTGLNEQFFGPGTRLTVL.

Of note for this clone: At the DNA level, this CDR3 is encoded by other sequences in the same sample as well. The rearrangement joins TRBV7-2 to TRBJ1-5; no firm D call. This CDR3 region has 13 residues. V was pared by 1 base and J by 3 bases, with 4 bases between. Germline CDR1 SGHTA, CDR2 FQGNSA. The CDR3 is CASSLVANQPQHF. DNA of the CDR3: TGTGCCAGCAGCTTAGTCGCCAATCAGCCCCAGCATTTT.

The chain has TRBV14 and TRBJ2-6; D gene uncertain. This CDR3 is 18 amino acids long. The germline CDR1 and CDR2 sequences are SGHDN and FVKESK. V was trimmed by 0 bases and J by 4 bases, leaving 16 bases between them. This chain's CDR3 is CASSQDGYSALGANVLTF. Here the CDR3 DNA reads TGTGCCAGCAGCCAAGATGGATACTCTGCCTTAGGGGCCAACGTCCTGACTTTC.

V is TRBV2 and J is TRBJ2-7; TRBD1 is a possible D gene (5 bases). Trimming removed 7 bases at V and 3 bases at J, with 16 bases between. The CDR3 is 14 amino acids. Germline V gene lookup returns CDR1 SNHLY and CDR2 FYNNEI. CDR3 region: CASTYRQELYEQYF. CDR3 coding DNA: TGTGCCAGCACTTACAGGCAAGAACTCTACGAGCAGTACTTC.

The rearrangement joins TRBV14 to TRBJ2-1, with 11 bases matching TRBD2. Trimming at V came to 1 base and at J to 6 bases, leaving 14 bases not matched to a gene. The CDR3 covers 19 residues. Germline loops: CDR1 SGHDN, CDR2 FVKESK. The CDR3 loop is CASSQAPTSLAGGFNEQFF. The CDR3 DNA follows: TGTGCCAGCAGCCAAGCGCCAACCTCTCTAGCGGGAGGCTTCAATGAGCAGTTCTTC.

The V gene is TRBV7-6, the J gene TRBJ2-7; D is uncertain. This CDR3 is built from 13 residues. V was pared by 0 bases and J by 4 bases, with 7 bases between. The germline gives CDR1 SGHVS, CDR2 FNYEAQ. The CDR3 sequence is CASSLAEGYEQYF. As DNA, the CDR3 is TGTGCCAGCAGCTTAGCTGAAGGGTACGAGCAGTACTTC.

The rearrangement joins TRBV6-1 to TRBJ1-2; no clear D. Trimming removed 2 bases at V and 0 bases at J, with 13 bases between. Germline assignment: CDR1 MNHNS and CDR2 SASEGT. The CDR3 extends over 16 amino acids. The CDR3 DNA is TGTGCCAGCAGTGAAATTTCCGGGTCCTCTAACTATGGCTACACCTTC. Its protein product is CASSEISGSSNYGYTF.

The rearrangement uses TRBV13 and TRBJ1-1; the D is unclear. There are 16 residues in the CDR3. CDR1 PRHDT and CDR2 FYEKMQ come from the germline V gene (reference sequence). Trimming left V 4 bases short and J 1 base short, with 16 bases between. The CDR3 loop reads CASSSTTTLGNTEAFF. Written as DNA, the CDR3 is TGTGCCAGCAGCTCTACGACTACGCTCGGGAACACTGAAGCTTTCTTT. Full variable domain (remainder filled in from reference TRBV13 and TRBJ1-1): AAGVIQSPRHLIKEKRETATLKCYPIPRHDTVYWYQQGPGQDPQFLISFYEKMQSDKGSIPDRFSAQQFSDYHSELNMSSLELGDSALYFCASSSTTTLGNTEAFFGQGTRLTVV.

The chain links TRBV2 to TRBJ1-1; D is undetermined. The CDR3 has 15 residues. Germline loops: CDR1 SNHLY, CDR2 FYNNEI. Trimming stripped 7 bases from V and 10 bases from J, with 25 bases between. This CDR3 is CASNPAHPPSLTAFF. In nucleotides, the CDR3 is TGTGCCAGCAACCCAGCGCACCCGCCCTCTCTAACAGCTTTCTTT.

This chain uses TRBV18 with TRBJ2-5; D remains ambiguous. The length of the CDR3 is 11 residues. Per the germline V gene, CDR1 is KGHSH and CDR2 is LQKENI. V was clipped by 7 bases and J by 0 bases, with 3 bases between them. This CDR3 is CASLYQETQYF. The CDR3 DNA reads TGTGCCAGCTTATACCAAGAGACCCAGTACTTC.

The genes are TRBV29-1 and TRBJ2-1, with 11 bases that match TRBD2. Germline values: CDR1 SQVTM, CDR2 ANQGSEA. This CDR3 has 15 residues. Trimming at V came to 4 bases and at J to 5 bases, leaving 7 bases not matched to a gene. CDR3 region: CSVVGGTSGNNEQFF. The CDR3 DNA reads as TGCAGCGTTGTGGGCGGGACTAGCGGTAACAATGAGCAGTTCTTC.

As concerns this clone: This specimen includes other DNA sequences encoding the same CDR3. The chain couples TRBV11-2 to TRBJ2-7; D is unclear. The length of the CDR3 is 12 residues. Germline V gene sequence: CDR1 SGHAT, CDR2 FQNNGV. Trimming pared 1 base from V and 4 bases from J, leaving 5 bases between. Written as DNA, the CDR3 is TGTGCCAGCAGCTTAGGAGCGTACGAGCAGTACTTC. Its protein product is CASSLGAYEQYF.

The chain is built from TRBV13 and TRBJ2-7; D is possibly TRBD1 (6 bases). Trimming cost V 5 bases and J 0 bases, with 11 bases left between them. The CDR3 is made up of 14 amino acids. The V gene's germline CDR1 is PRHDT and CDR2 FYEKMQ (reference sequence). The CDR3 bases are TGTGCCAGCAGCCCTACAGGGAGCTCCTACGAGCAGTACTTC. Translating it yields CASSPTGSSYEQYF.

V is TRBV15 and J is TRBJ2-7; D gene uncertain. This CDR3 has 13 residues. Germline values: CDR1 LNHNV, CDR2 YYDKDF (reference sequence). V was pared by 0 bases and J by 6 bases, with 9 bases between. The CDR3 is CATSRDHVAEQYF. CDR3 nucleotide sequence: TGTGCCACCAGCAGAGATCATGTCGCCGAGCAGTACTTC.

This clone was observed a single time. The same CDR3 also results from other DNA sequences found in this sample. The CDR3 sequence: CASSLAPGGYEQYF. CDR3 sequence (DNA): TGTGCCAGCAGCTTAGCTCCGGGAGGGTACGAGCAGTACTTC. The chain recombines TRBV11-2 with TRBJ2-7; 8 nucleotides line up with TRBD2. CDR3 length: 14 amino acids. The ends lost 1 base at V and 4 bases at J; junction bases unmatched: 3. Germline V gene sequence: CDR1 SGHAT, CDR2 FQNNGV.

This rearrangement joins TRBV2 to TRBJ1-2; 12 positions match TRBD1. This CDR3 has 14 amino acids. CDR1 and CDR2 from the germline V gene are SNHLY and FYNNEI. Trimming took 8 bases from V and 3 from J; bases not matched to a gene: 4. The CDR3 reads CASGGTGGDYGYTF. CDR3 nucleotide sequence: TGTGCCAGCGGAGGGACAGGGGGCGACTATGGCTACACCTTC.